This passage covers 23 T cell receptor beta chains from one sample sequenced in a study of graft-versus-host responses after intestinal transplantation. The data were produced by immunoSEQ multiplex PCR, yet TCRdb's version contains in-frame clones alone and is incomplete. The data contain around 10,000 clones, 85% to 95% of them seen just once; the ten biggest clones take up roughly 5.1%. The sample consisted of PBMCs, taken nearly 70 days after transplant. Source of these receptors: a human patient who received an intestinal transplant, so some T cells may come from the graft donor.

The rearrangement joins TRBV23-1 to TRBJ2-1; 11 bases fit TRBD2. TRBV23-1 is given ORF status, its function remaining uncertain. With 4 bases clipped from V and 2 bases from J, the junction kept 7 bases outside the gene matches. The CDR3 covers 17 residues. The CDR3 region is CASSLPIAGGPYNEQFF. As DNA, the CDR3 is TGCGCCAGCAGTCTACCTATAGCGGGAGGGCCCTACAATGAGCAGTTCTTC.

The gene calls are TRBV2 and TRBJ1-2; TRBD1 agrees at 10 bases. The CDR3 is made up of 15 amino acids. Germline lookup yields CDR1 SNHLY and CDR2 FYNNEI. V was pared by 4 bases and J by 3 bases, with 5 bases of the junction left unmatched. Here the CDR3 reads CASSATGTGDYGYTF. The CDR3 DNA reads TGTGCCAGCAGTGCTACCGGGACAGGGGACTATGGCTACACCTTC.

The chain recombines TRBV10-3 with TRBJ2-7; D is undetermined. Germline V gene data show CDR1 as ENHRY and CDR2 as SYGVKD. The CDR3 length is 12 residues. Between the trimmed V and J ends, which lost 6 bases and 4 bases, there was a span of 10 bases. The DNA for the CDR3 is TGTGCCATCAGCGAAAAGTGGTACGAGCAGTACTTC. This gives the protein CAISEKWYEQYF.

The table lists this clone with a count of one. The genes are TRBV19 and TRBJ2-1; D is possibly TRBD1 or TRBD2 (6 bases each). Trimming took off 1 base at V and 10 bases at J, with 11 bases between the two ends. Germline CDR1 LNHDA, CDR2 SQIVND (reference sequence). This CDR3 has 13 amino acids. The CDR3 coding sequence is TGTGCCAGTAGTATAGGGGGGGCATTCGAGCAGTTCTTC. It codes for CASSIGGAFEQFF.

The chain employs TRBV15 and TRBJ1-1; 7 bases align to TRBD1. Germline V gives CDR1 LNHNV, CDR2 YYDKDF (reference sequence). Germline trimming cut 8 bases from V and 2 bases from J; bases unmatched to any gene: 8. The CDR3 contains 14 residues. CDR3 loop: CATAARGYNTEAFF. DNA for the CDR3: TGTGCCACCGCGGCCAGGGGGTATAACACTGAAGCTTTCTTT.

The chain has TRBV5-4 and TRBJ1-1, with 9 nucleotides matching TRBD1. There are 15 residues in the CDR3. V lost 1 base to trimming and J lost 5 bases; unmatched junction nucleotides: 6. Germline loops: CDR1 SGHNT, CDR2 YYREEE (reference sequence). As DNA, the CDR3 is TGTGCCAGCAGCTTGATCGGACAGGGGTTAACTGAAGCTTTCTTT. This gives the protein CASSLIGQGLTEAFF.

CDR3 protein: CASGNGANTEAFF. CDR3 sequence (DNA): TGTGCTAGTGGGAACGGGGCGAACACTGAAGCTTTCTTT. V and J are TRBV12-5 and TRBJ1-1; weak D call: TRBD1 (5 bases). V dropped 6 bases and J dropped 1 base, with 9 bases sitting between them. The germline V gene encodes CDR1 LGHNT and CDR2 FRNRAP. The CDR3 covers 13 residues. Complete variable domain (other parts from reference TRBV12-5 and TRBJ1-1): DARVTQTPRHKVTEMGQEVTMRCQPILGHNTVFWYRQTMMQGLELLAYFRNRAPLDDSGMPKDRFSAEMPDATLATLKIQPSEPRDSAVYFCASGNGANTEAFFGQGTRLTVV.

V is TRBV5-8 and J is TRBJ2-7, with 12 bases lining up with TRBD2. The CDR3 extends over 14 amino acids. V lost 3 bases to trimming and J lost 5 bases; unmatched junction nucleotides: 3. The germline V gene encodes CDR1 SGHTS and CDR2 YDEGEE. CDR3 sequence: CASSSRLAGDEQYF. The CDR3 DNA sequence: TGTGCCAGCAGCTCCCGACTAGCGGGAGACGAGCAGTACTTC.

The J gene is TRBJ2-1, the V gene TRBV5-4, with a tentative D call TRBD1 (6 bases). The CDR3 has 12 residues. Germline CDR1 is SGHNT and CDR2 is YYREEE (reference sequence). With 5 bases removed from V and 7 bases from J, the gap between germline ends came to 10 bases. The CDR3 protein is CASSSGVNEQFF. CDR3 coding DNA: TGTGCCAGCAGTTCAGGGGTTAATGAGCAGTTCTTC.

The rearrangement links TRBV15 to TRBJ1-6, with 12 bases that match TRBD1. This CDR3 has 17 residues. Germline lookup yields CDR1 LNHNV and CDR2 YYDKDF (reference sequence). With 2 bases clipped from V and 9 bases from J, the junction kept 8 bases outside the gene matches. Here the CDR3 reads CATSRWPGQGAFSPLHF. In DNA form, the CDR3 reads TGTGCCACCAGCAGATGGCCGGGACAGGGGGCTTTTTCACCCCTCCACTTT.

CDR3 DNA sequence: TGCAGCGTTGAACCGAGCGGGAGAAACGAGCAGTACTTC. Its translation: CSVEPSGRNEQYF. This chain links TRBV29-1 with TRBJ2-7, with 8 bases aligning to TRBD2. J gave up 5 bases and V 2 bases, and 5 bases lay outside the gene matches. CDR3 length equals 13 residues. Germline V lookup: CDR1 SQVTM, CDR2 ANQGSEA.

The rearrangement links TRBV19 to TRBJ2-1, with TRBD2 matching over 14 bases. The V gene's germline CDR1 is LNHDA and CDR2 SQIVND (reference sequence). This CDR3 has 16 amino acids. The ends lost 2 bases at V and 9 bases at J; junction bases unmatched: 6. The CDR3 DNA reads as TGTGCCAGTAGTATAAGACTAGCGGGAGGGCCGGGTGAGCAGTTCTTC. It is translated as CASSIRLAGGPGEQFF.

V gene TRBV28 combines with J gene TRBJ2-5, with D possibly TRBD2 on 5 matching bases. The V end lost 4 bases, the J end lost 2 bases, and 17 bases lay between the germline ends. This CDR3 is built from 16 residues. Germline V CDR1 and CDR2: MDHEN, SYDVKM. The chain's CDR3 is CASSSAGLPGQETQYF. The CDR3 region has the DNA TGTGCCAGCAGTTCCGCCGGACTGCCCGGGCAAGAGACCCAGTACTTC.

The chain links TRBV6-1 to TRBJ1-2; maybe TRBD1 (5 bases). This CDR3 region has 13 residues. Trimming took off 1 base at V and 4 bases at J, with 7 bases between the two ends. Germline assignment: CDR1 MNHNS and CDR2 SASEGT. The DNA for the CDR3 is TGTGCCAGCAGTGAAGACAGGTTCTATGGCTACACCTTC. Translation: CASSEDRFYGYTF.

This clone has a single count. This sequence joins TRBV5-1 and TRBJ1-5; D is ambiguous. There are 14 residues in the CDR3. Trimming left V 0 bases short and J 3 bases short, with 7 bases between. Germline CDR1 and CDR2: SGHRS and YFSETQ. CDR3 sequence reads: CASSLDSHNQPQHF. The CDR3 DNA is TGCGCCAGCAGCTTGGACAGCCACAATCAGCCCCAGCATTTT.

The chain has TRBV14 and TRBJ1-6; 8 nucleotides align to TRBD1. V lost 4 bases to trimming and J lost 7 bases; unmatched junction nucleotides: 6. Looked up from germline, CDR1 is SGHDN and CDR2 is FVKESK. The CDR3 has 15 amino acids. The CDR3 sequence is CASSPGQGGNSPLHF. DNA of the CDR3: TGTGCCAGCAGCCCCGGACAGGGTGGAAATTCACCCCTCCACTTT.

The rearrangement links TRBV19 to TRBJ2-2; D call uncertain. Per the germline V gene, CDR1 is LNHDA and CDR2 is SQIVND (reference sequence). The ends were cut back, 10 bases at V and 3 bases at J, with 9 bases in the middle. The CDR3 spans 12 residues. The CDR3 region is CATPTYTGELFF. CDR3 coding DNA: TGTGCCACCCCGACCTACACCGGGGAGCTGTTTTTT. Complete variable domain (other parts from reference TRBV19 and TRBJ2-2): DGGITQSPKYLFRKEGQNVTLSCEQNLNHDAMYWYRQDPGQGLRLIYYSQIVNDFQKGDIAEGYSVSREKKESFPLTVTSAQKNPTAFYLCATPTYTGELFFGEGSRLTVL.

The CDR3: CASSVRGLMNTEAFF. The CDR3 bases are TGTGCCAGCAGTGTTAGGGGACTAATGAACACTGAAGCTTTCTTT. This chain links TRBV2 with TRBJ1-1; a weak D match, TRBD1 (5 bases). There are 15 residues in the CDR3. Germline V lookup: CDR1 SNHLY, CDR2 FYNNEI. Trimming cost V 4 bases and J 0 bases, with 12 bases left between them.

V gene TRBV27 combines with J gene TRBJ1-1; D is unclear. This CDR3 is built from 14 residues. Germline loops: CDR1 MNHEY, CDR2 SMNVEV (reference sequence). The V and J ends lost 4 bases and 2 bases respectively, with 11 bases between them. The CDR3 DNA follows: TGTGCCAGCAGTTCCCCACAGAGAAACACTGAAGCTTTCTTT. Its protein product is CASSSPQRNTEAFF.

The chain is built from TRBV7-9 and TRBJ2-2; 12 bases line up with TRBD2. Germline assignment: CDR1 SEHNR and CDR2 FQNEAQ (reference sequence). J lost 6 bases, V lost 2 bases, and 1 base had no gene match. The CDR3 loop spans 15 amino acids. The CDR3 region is CASSLLAGGSGELFF. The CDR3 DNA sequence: TGTGCCAGCAGCTTACTAGCGGGAGGGTCCGGGGAGCTGTTTTTT.

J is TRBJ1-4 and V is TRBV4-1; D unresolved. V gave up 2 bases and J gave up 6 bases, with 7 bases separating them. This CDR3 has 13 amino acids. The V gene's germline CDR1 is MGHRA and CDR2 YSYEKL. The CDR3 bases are TGCGCCAGCAGCCAATGGCAGGATGAAAAACTGTTTTTT. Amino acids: CASSQWQDEKLFF.

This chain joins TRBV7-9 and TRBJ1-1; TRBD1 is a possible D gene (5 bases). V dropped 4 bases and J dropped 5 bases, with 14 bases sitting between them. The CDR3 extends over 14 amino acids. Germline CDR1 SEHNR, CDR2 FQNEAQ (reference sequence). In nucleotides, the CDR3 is TGTGCCAGCAGCTCAATAGTGGGACGGACTGAAGCTTTCTTT. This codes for CASSSIVGRTEAFF.

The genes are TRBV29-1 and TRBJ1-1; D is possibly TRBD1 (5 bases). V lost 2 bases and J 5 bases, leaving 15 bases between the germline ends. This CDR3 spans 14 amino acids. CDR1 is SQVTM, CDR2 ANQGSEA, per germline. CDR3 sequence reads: CSVELADKGTEAFF. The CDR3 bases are TGCAGCGTTGAATTGGCCGATAAGGGGACTGAAGCTTTCTTT.